These 30 T cell receptor beta chains originate from one sample sequenced in a study of cytomegalovirus exposure and HLA in healthy donors (dated by TCRdb to 2015 to 2018). The receptor library was made with the immunoSEQ multiplex PCR assay. For the multiplex PCR, a mixture combining 60 forward primers for TCR Vbeta segments and 13 reverse primers for TCR Jbeta segments was used. TCRdb took this table from immuneACCESS and kept in-frame rearrangements with V and J called. Such tables lack part of the clones; where checked against another copy, unresolved V genes explain under half of the gap, and the rest is unexplained. The sample has about 190,000 clones on record, 79% of them singletons. The ten largest clones add up to 1.6% of the sample. Specimen: PBMCs. The source is a woman aged 18 to 35 in good health and CMV-seronegative.

The V and J genes are TRBV10-2 and TRBJ2-1; TRBD1 matches 9 bases. V dropped 1 base and J dropped 6; count of bases not matched to a gene: 10. CDR1 and CDR2 (germline): WSHSY, SAAADI. CDR3 length equals 17 residues. Written as DNA, the CDR3 is TGCGCCAGCAGTGAGTTCCGCGGGACAGGGTTGGTCAATGAGCAGTTCTTC. This codes for CASSEFRGTGLVNEQFF.

The CDR3 nucleotides are TGTGCCAGCAGCTTAGGGATTCAGGGTAAGGGACAGCCCCAGCATTTT. This encodes CASSLGIQGKGQPQHF. The gene calls are TRBV11-2 and TRBJ1-5, with a possible D match to TRBD1 (5 bases). There are 16 residues in the CDR3. Germline lookup yields CDR1 SGHAT and CDR2 FQNNGV. Between the trimmed V and J ends, which lost 1 base and 7 bases, there was a span of 17 bases.

The J gene is TRBJ1-3, the V gene TRBV19; possible D gene TRBD1, 6 bases. Trimming stripped 5 bases from V and 3 bases from J, with 11 bases between. CDR1 is LNHDA, CDR2 SQIVND, per germline (reference sequence). The length of the CDR3 is 14 residues. Here the CDR3 DNA reads TGTGCCAGTAGTCGCCAGGGGTTTGGAAACACCATATATTTT. Protein sequence: CASSRQGFGNTIYF.

The chain joins TRBV5-1 to TRBJ2-7; 8 bases map to TRBD1. Per germline, CDR1 SGHRS and CDR2 YFSETQ. This CDR3 contains 14 residues. With 0 bases clipped from V and 5 bases from J, the junction kept 4 bases outside the gene matches. The CDR3 is CASSLATGVDEQYF. In DNA, the CDR3 is TGCGCCAGCAGCTTGGCGACAGGGGTGGACGAGCAGTACTTC.

CDR3 in amino acids: CASSQGGRSETEAFF. Here the CDR3 DNA reads TGCGCCAGCAGCCAGGGTGGCAGGTCTGAGACTGAAGCTTTCTTT. This sequence joins TRBV4-1 and TRBJ1-1, with D uncertain. The germline V gene encodes CDR1 MGHRA and CDR2 YSYEKL. With 3 bases removed from V and 5 bases from J, the gap between germline ends came to 16 bases. This CDR3 has 15 residues.

The chain joins TRBV5-1 to TRBJ1-6; D remains ambiguous. V lost 0 bases and J lost 10, with 14 bases in between. The germline V gene has CDR1 SGHRS and CDR2 YFSETQ. The CDR3 runs to 15 residues. The CDR3 is CASSLAPGDRSPLHF. CDR3 DNA: TGCGCCAGCAGCTTGGCCCCCGGGGATCGCTCACCCCTCCACTTT.

The rearrangement joins TRBV18 to TRBJ1-2, with TRBD1 identical over 8 bases. The CDR3 has 13 residues. The germline gives CDR1 KGHSH, CDR2 LQKENI. The V gene end was trimmed by 3 bases and the J gene end by 6 bases; junction bases not matched to a gene: 3. Written as DNA, the CDR3 is TGTGCCAGCTCACCCGGGGACAGGAATGGCTACACCTTC. This gives the protein CASSPGDRNGYTF.

In DNA, the CDR3 is TGTGCCAGCAGCGGACAGGGGGTCCACAATGAGCAGTTCTTC. This sequence encodes CASSGQGVHNEQFF. The V gene is TRBV6-1, the J gene TRBJ2-1; TRBD1 matches 10 bases. V was pared by 6 bases and J by 5 bases, with 4 bases of the junction left unmatched. The CDR3 sequence is 14 residues long. Germline lookup yields CDR1 MNHNS and CDR2 SASEGT.

The chain joins TRBV6-1 to TRBJ2-3; TRBD2 might be the D (5 bases). The CDR3 length is 15 residues. Germline V gene data show CDR1 as MNHNS and CDR2 as SASEGT. The V end lost 7 bases, the J end lost 2 bases, and 16 bases lay between the germline ends. The CDR3 region is CASTVAPGITDTQYF. The CDR3 DNA is TGTGCCAGCACGGTGGCCCCCGGGATCACAGATACGCAGTATTTT.

Comments on this clone: Additional DNA sequences in this sample encode the identical CDR3. J is TRBJ1-5 and V is TRBV5-6, with 10 bases identical to TRBD1. The J segment lost 3 bases and the V segment lost 4 bases, leaving 4 bases of the junction unmatched. The CDR3 has 15 residues. Germline V gene sequence: CDR1 SGHDT, CDR2 YYEEEE. The CDR3 DNA sequence: TGTGCCAGCAGCGCGGGACAGGGGTACAATCAGCCCCAGCATTTT. It encodes CASSAGQGYNQPQHF.

This clone was picked up one time. The J gene is TRBJ1-5, the V gene TRBV2; 9 bases map to TRBD1. CDR1 SNHLY and CDR2 FYNNEI come from the germline V gene. V lost 3 bases to trimming and J lost 7 bases; unmatched junction nucleotides: 7. CDR3 length: 15 residues. The CDR3 is CASSDFGTGRQPQHF. CDR3 DNA: TGTGCCAGCAGTGATTTTGGGACAGGGAGACAGCCCCAGCATTTT.

This rearrangement joins TRBV6-5 to TRBJ1-4, with D possibly matching TRBD1 (5 bases). V dropped 4 bases and J dropped 8 bases, with 17 bases sitting between them. Germline CDR1 reads MNHEY; CDR2 reads SVGAGI. The CDR3 contains 15 residues. The CDR3 here is CASSSGGGPKEKLFF. The DNA of the CDR3 is TGTGCCAGCAGTTCCGGGGGAGGCCCGAAAGAAAAACTGTTTTTT.

The chain carries TRBV30 and TRBJ1-2, with TRBD1 matching over 8 bases. Germline V gene data show CDR1 as GTSNPN and CDR2 as SVGIG (reference sequence). Trimming took 5 bases from V and 7 from J; bases not matched to a gene: 6. The CDR3 is made up of 12 amino acids. CDR3 in DNA: TGTGCCTGGTCCACCGGACAGGGTGGCTACACCTTC. Amino acid sequence: CAWSTGQGGYTF.

The V call is TRBV6-1, the J call TRBJ1-2; 7 bases are shared with TRBD1. Trimming cost V 0 bases and J 2 bases; bases outside gene matches: 3. CDR3 length equals 15 residues. Germline V gene sequence: CDR1 MNHNS, CDR2 SASEGT. The CDR3 DNA follows: TGTGCCAGCAGTGAAGCCACAGGGGCGAACTATGGCTACACCTTC. Translated: CASSEATGANYGYTF.

This clone was seen once. V is TRBV7-3 and J is TRBJ2-3; TRBD2 agrees at 7 bases. The V gene's germline CDR1 is SGHTA and CDR2 FQGTGA. Unmatched junction bases numbered 9, after V lost 10 bases and J lost 5 bases. CDR3 length equals 13 residues. In DNA form, the CDR3 reads TGTGCCACCCGGCCTAGCGGTAGAGATACGCAGTATTTT. It translates to CATRPSGRDTQYF. The entire variable domain, with the rest obtained from reference TRBV7-3 and TRBJ2-3, is as follows: GAGVSQTPSNKVTEKGKYVELRCDPISGHTALYWYRQSLGQGPEFLIYFQGTGAADDSGLPNDRFFAVRPEGSVSTLKIQRTERGDSAVYLCATRPSGRDTQYFGPGTRLTVL.

The chain uses TRBV19 and TRBJ1-5; no clear D gene. The V and J ends lost 7 bases and 3 bases respectively, with 7 bases between them. The CDR3 spans 12 residues. From germline, CDR1 is LNHDA and CDR2 SQIVND (reference sequence). The CDR3 DNA reads TGTGCCAGTACCCTTAACAATCAGCCCCAGCATTTT. It is translated as CASTLNNQPQHF.

The genes are TRBV6-5 and TRBJ2-1, with 9 nucleotides matching TRBD2. Germline V gives CDR1 MNHEY, CDR2 SVGAGI. The CDR3 covers 16 residues. The ends lost 0 bases at V and 3 bases at J; junction bases unmatched: 3. The CDR3 nucleotides read TGTGCCAGCAGTTACTCGCTAGCGGGGTTCTACAATGAGCAGTTCTTC. This gives the protein CASSYSLAGFYNEQFF.

This clone was detected a few times. The chain links TRBV4-1 to TRBJ2-7; 8 nucleotides match TRBD1. This CDR3 spans 17 amino acids. After removal of 2 bases from V and 3 bases from J, the junction contained 12 bases not matched to a gene. Germline V gives CDR1 MGHRA, CDR2 YSYEKL. CDR3 bases: TGCGCCAGCAGCCAACAAGGAAACGGACAGGGCCTCTACGAGCAGTACTTC. It encodes CASSQQGNGQGLYEQYF.

The chain carries TRBV18 and TRBJ2-7, with a tentative D call TRBD1 (6 bases). Germline values: CDR1 KGHSH, CDR2 LQKENI. The ends were cut back, 3 bases at V and 5 bases at J, with 8 bases in the middle. The CDR3 has 12 residues. The CDR3 DNA sequence: TGTGCCAGCTCACCCAACAGGGACGAGCAGTACTTC. Its translation is CASSPNRDEQYF.

The V and J genes are TRBV13 and TRBJ2-7, with D possibly TRBD1 on 6 matching bases. Germline CDR1 PRHDT, CDR2 FYEKMQ (reference sequence). The germline V and J ends were trimmed by 3 bases and 1 base, with 7 bases remaining between them. The CDR3 sequence is 13 residues long. The CDR3, as DNA: TGTGCCAGCAGCTTCCAGGGGTCCTACGAGCAGTACTTC. Its protein product is CASSFQGSYEQYF. The whole variable domain, remainder taken from reference TRBV13 and TRBJ2-7, is AAGVIQSPRHLIKEKRETATLKCYPIPRHDTVYWYQQGPGQDPQFLISFYEKMQSDKGSIPDRFSAQQFSDYHSELNMSSLELGDSALYFCASSFQGSYEQYFGPGTRLTVT.

J is TRBJ1-2 and V is TRBV5-1; 9 nucleotides align to TRBD1. The CDR3 totals 15 residues. The V gene's germline CDR1 is SGHRS and CDR2 YFSETQ. V dropped 5 bases and J dropped 7; count of bases not matched to a gene: 12. The CDR3 here is CASRDATGGSSGYTF. Here the CDR3 DNA reads TGCGCCAGCAGGGACGCCACAGGGGGCTCCTCTGGCTACACCTTC.

This clone was seen a single time. The V gene is TRBV30, the J gene TRBJ2-7; 13 bases fit TRBD2. Trimming took 3 bases from V and 3 from J; bases not matched to a gene: 5. The CDR3 sequence is 15 residues long. Germline V CDR1 and CDR2: GTSNPN, SVGIG (reference sequence). The CDR3 reads CAWRGGLAGVYEQYF. CDR3 coding DNA: TGTGCCTGGAGGGGCGGACTAGCGGGAGTCTACGAGCAGTACTTC.

The chain combines TRBV7-2 with TRBJ2-5, with 12 bases lining up with TRBD1. The V segment lost 5 bases and the J segment 5 bases; nucleotides outside the gene matches: 9. The length of the CDR3 is 16 residues. From germline, CDR1 is SGHTA and CDR2 FQGNSA. The CDR3 DNA is TGTGCCAGCAGCAACCGGGACAGGGGGCCGTGGGAGACCCAGTACTTC. Protein: CASSNRDRGPWETQYF.

This chain links TRBV7-2 with TRBJ2-5, with D perhaps matching TRBD2 (6 bases). The CDR3 is 14 amino acids. In germline, CDR1 is SGHTA, CDR2 FQGNSA. Trimming pared 3 bases from V and 1 base from J, leaving 9 bases between. DNA for the CDR3: TGTGCCAGCAGCTTTCGGGGGAGCCAAGAGACCCAGTACTTC. Its protein is CASSFRGSQETQYF.

Comment on this clone: One end of the junction varies from germline; a read error may be responsible. V is TRBV7-9 and J is TRBJ1-3; TRBD1 is a possible D gene (6 bases). CDR3 size: 14 residues. Germline V CDR1 and CDR2: SEHNR, FQNEAQ (reference sequence). CDR3 protein: CSSSGGGPGNTIYF. The CDR3 region has the DNA TGTTCCAGCAGCGGGGGGGGGCCCGGAAACACCATATATTTT.

V is TRBV19 and J is TRBJ1-2; unclear D gene. The V end lost 7 bases, the J end lost 2 bases, and 17 bases lay between the germline ends. CDR3 size: 15 residues. Germline values: CDR1 LNHDA, CDR2 SQIVND (reference sequence). The CDR3 here is CASTQYPNSNYGYTF. As DNA, the CDR3 is TGTGCCAGTACCCAATATCCCAACAGCAACTATGGCTACACCTTC.

Here the CDR3 reads CSARSDQAFF. The CDR3 bases are TGCAGTGCTAGGAGTGATCAAGCTTTCTTT. This sequence joins TRBV20-1 and TRBJ1-1, with D hard to call. With 3 bases removed from V and 9 bases from J, the gap between germline ends came to 8 bases. CDR1 is DFQATT and CDR2 is SNEGSKA in the germline V gene (reference sequence). The length of the CDR3 is 10 residues.

This chain joins TRBV12-5 and TRBJ2-5, with TRBD2 matching 8 bases. The CDR3 sequence is 15 residues long. Germline V gene sequence: CDR1 LGHNT, CDR2 FRNRAP. Trimming at V came to 1 base and at J to 5 bases, leaving 6 bases not matched to a gene. The CDR3 spells CASGLGLPGGETQYF. The CDR3 DNA is TGTGCTAGTGGTTTGGGACTCCCGGGAGGGGAGACCCAGTACTTC.

The chain employs TRBV5-5 and TRBJ2-7; a possible D gene is TRBD1 (6 bases). The V gene lost 5 bases and the J gene lost 2 bases, with 14 bases spanning the gap. This CDR3 spans 14 amino acids. Germline CDR1 and CDR2: SGHKS and YYEKEE (reference sequence). The CDR3 sequence: CASRSQGRPYEQYF. The CDR3 nucleotides are TGTGCCAGCAGATCCCAGGGGCGGCCCTACGAGCAGTACTTC.

The chain couples TRBV4-3 to TRBJ2-4; 14 bases map to TRBD2. This CDR3 comprises 17 residues. V was clipped by 0 bases and J by 14 bases; unmatched bases: 12. Per germline, CDR1 LGHNA and CDR2 YSLEER. The CDR3 nucleotides are TGCGCCAGCAGCCAAGATTTTTCGGGGACTAGCGGGAGATGGGAGTACTTC. It codes for CASSQDFSGTSGRWEYF.